This TCR beta chain was captured by sequencing in a study of identical twins. Overall study findings and caveats: Zero-insertion results could be subject to partial confounding by invariant MAIT and iNKT cells.

Germline V gene sequence: CDR1 SGDLS, CDR2 YYNGEE. After removal of 0 bases from V and 1 base from J, the junction contained 6 bases not matched to a gene. The length of the CDR3 is 18 residues. One entry per CDR3 protein, called by TCRdb with MiXCR from the 5' RACE reads. This table has roughly 250,000 distinct CDR3 sequences, over 13% appearing once. This clonotype appeared a few times. Its antigen is not known. The sequence was collected from a woman aged 18-30 years in good health. The chain joins TRBV9 to TRBJ2-6, with 8 bases aligning to TRBD2. The sequenced sample consisted of memory (CD45RO+) T cells sorted from blood. The CDR3 DNA is TGTGCCAGCAGCGTAGGCAGCGGGAGAGATTCTGGGGCCAACGTCCTGACTTTC. This translates into CASSVGSGRDSGANVLTF.